Presented here are 6 T cell receptor beta chains from one specimen sequenced in a study of CD8+ T cells in alopecia areata. Reverse transcribed after extraction, RNA yielded cDNA as the sequencing template. The repertoire was sequenced with immunoSEQ multiplex PCR; TCRdb's copy has only in-frame clones and lacks some. The sample records under 150,000 clones, roughly 58% being singletons. Sequencing was carried out using CD8+ T cells sorted from blood. All receptors derive from a human donor in good health.

The V gene is TRBV29-1, the J gene TRBJ2-2; TRBD2 matches 7 bases. The CDR3 extends over 16 amino acids. The trim removed 1 base at V and 0 bases at J, leaving 5 bases unmatched. CDR1 and CDR2 from the germline V gene are SQVTM and ANQGSEA. The CDR3 nucleotides read TGCAGCGTTGAAGCTAGCGGAGTAACGAACACCGGGGAGCTGTTTTTT. It yields the protein CSVEASGVTNTGELFF.

This CDR3 is CASSSLPPDTQYF. CDR3 DNA sequence: TGTGCCAGCAGCTCCCTACCCCCAGATACGCAGTATTTT. V usage is TRBV27 and J usage is TRBJ2-3, with D unresolved. Trimming cost V 6 bases and J 4 bases, with 11 bases left between them. Germline CDR1 MNHEY, CDR2 SMNVEV (reference sequence). The length of the CDR3 is 13 residues.

This chain links TRBV11-2 with TRBJ1-2, with 10 bases aligning to TRBD1. Trimming took 0 bases from V and 6 from J; bases not matched to a gene: 4. This CDR3 spans 15 amino acids. From germline, CDR1 is SGHAT and CDR2 FQNNGV. The CDR3 bases are TGTGCCAGCAGCTTAGACCTCGGGACAGGGGATGGCTACACCTTC. It specifies CASSLDLGTGDGYTF.

This clone appeared a single time. The rearrangement joins TRBV2 to TRBJ2-4, with 13 nucleotides matching TRBD2. Germline V gene lookup returns CDR1 SNHLY and CDR2 FYNNEI. CDR3 length equals 15 residues. V trimming: 4 bases; J trimming: 3 bases; junction bases outside the gene matches: 0. CDR3 in DNA: TGTGCCAGCAGTGGGACTAGCGGGGGCAAAAACATTCAGTACTTC. This gives the protein CASSGTSGGKNIQYF.

This chain links TRBV29-1 with TRBJ2-3, with a tentative D call TRBD2 (6 bases). This CDR3 is 13 amino acids long. V was trimmed by 5 bases and J by 5 bases, leaving 14 bases between them. Germline CDR1 and CDR2: SQVTM and ANQGSEA. The chain's CDR3 is CSVRRVNEDTQYF. In DNA, the CDR3 is TGCAGCGTTAGGAGGGTAAATGAAGATACGCAGTATTTT.

The gene calls are TRBV7-3 and TRBJ2-7; 11 positions match TRBD2. Germline lookup yields CDR1 SGHTA and CDR2 FQGTGA. This CDR3 is built from 18 residues. The V segment lost 1 base and the J segment 6 bases; nucleotides outside the gene matches: 14. This CDR3 reads CASSLRLVAGGPYCEQYF. The CDR3 coding sequence is TGTGCCAGCAGCTTAAGGCTGGTAGCGGGAGGGCCTTATTGCGAGCAGTACTTC.